These 29 T cell receptor beta chains share one sample of origin, sequenced in a study of beta chain features in type 1 diabetes. Every isolated RNA sample was fully reverse transcribed, so sequencing captured expressed TCRB transcripts. Sequencing used immunoSEQ multiplex PCR; TCRdb keeps in-frame clones, though not all of them. The table records 230,000 or so clones, roughly 17% of them present only once. The antigens of these receptors remain unknown. Overall study findings and caveats: Patients with Type 1 diabetes showed moderately but significantly shorter TCRB CDR3s in all four CD4+ subsets.

Input material: naive CD4+ T cells from blood. The receptors were gathered from a man aged 25 to 45 with type 1 diabetes.

This chain links TRBV29-1 with TRBJ1-1, with D uncertain. Germline V gives CDR1 SQVTM, CDR2 ANQGSEA. Trimming cost V 8 bases and J 2 bases, with 15 bases left between them. This CDR3 has 13 amino acids. DNA for the CDR3: TGCAGCTCAAAAGGGCGTTTCAACACTGAAGCTTTCTTT. Translated, it gives CSSKGRFNTEAFF.

This clone has only a few counts. The chain uses TRBV18 and TRBJ2-1; D perhaps matches TRBD1 (6 bases). The CDR3 has 15 amino acids. V lost 0 bases and J lost 4, with 10 bases in between. Per germline, CDR1 KGHSH and CDR2 LQKENI. In nucleotides, the CDR3 is TGTGCCAGCTCACCACCGGGGGCTCCTTACAATGAGCAGTTCTTC. Translated, it gives CASSPPGAPYNEQFF.

Only a few counts were recorded for this clone. The chain carries TRBV30 and TRBJ2-6, with 7 positions matching TRBD1. V trimming: 0 bases; J trimming: 2 bases; junction bases outside the gene matches: 13. This CDR3 contains 19 residues. Per germline, CDR1 GTSNPN and CDR2 SVGIG (reference sequence). The CDR3 region is CAWSVRVWGQRAGANVLTF. CDR3 DNA: TGTGCCTGGAGTGTACGGGTATGGGGACAGAGGGCTGGGGCCAACGTCCTGACTTTC.

This clone has a handful of counts. The V and J genes are TRBV29-1 and TRBJ2-5; 11 positions match TRBD2. Germline-derived CDR1 and CDR2 are SQVTM and ANQGSEA. The V segment lost 5 bases and the J segment 5 bases; nucleotides outside the gene matches: 7. The CDR3 loop spans 14 amino acids. In DNA form, the CDR3 reads TGCAGCGTTCCCACTAGCGGGAGCCGTGAGACCCAGTACTTC. Its translation is CSVPTSGSRETQYF. The full variable domain, in which reference TRBV29-1 and TRBJ2-5 provide the parts outside the CDR3, is SAVISQKPSRDICQRGTSLTIQCQVDSQVTMMFWYRQQPGQSLTLIATANQGSEATYESGFVIDKFPISRPNLTFSTLTVSNMSPEDSSIYLCSVPTSGSRETQYFGPGTRLLVL.

The chain is built from TRBV14 and TRBJ2-1; 9 nucleotides agree with TRBD1. The CDR3 is made up of 14 amino acids. With V trimmed by 4 bases and J by 5 bases, 3 bases remained unmatched. Germline-derived CDR1 and CDR2 are SGHDN and FVKESK. The CDR3 DNA reads TGTGCCAGCAGCCGGGACAGGGTCAACAATGAGCAGTTCTTC. Amino acids: CASSRDRVNNEQFF.

The V gene is TRBV19, the J gene TRBJ1-1, with a weak D call TRBD1 (5 bases). Germline CDR1 reads LNHDA; CDR2 reads SQIVND (reference sequence). The CDR3 runs to 13 residues. V was cut by 5 bases and J by 4 bases, with 11 bases left in between. This CDR3 reads CASSQQGGTEAFF. CDR3 coding DNA: TGTGCCAGTAGTCAGCAGGGAGGCACTGAAGCTTTCTTT.

This clone was seen only a few times. The rearrangement links TRBV7-9 to TRBJ2-1, with D uncertain. CDR1 SEHNR and CDR2 FQNEAQ come from the germline V gene (reference sequence). Trimming pared 0 bases from V and 4 bases from J, leaving 4 bases between. CDR3 length equals 13 residues. CDR3 nucleotides: TGTGCCAGCAGCTTAGCAACGTACAATGAGCAGTTCTTC. Protein: CASSLATYNEQFF.

The genes are TRBV6-6 and TRBJ2-3; maybe TRBD2 (5 bases). Trimming left V 5 bases short and J 4 bases short, with 13 bases between. CDR1 MNHNY and CDR2 SVGAGI come from the germline V gene (reference sequence). The CDR3 consists of 14 residues. For the CDR3, the DNA is TGTGCCAGCAGTAGGGAGTTTGGGCCAGATACGCAGTATTTT. Translating gives CASSREFGPDTQYF.

CDR3 sequence reads: CASSVPGNNEQFF. DNA of the CDR3: TGTGCCAGCAGTGTCCCAGGGAACAATGAGCAGTTCTTC. V gene TRBV25-1 combines with J gene TRBJ2-1; D might be TRBD1 (5 bases). Trimming cost V 4 bases and J 5 bases, with 9 bases left between them. This CDR3 region has 13 residues. Germline values: CDR1 MGHDK, CDR2 SYGVNS.

The rearrangement links TRBV11-3 to TRBJ2-3; TRBD2 matches 8 bases. Germline CDR1 reads SGHNT; CDR2 reads YENEEA. This CDR3 comprises 13 residues. Germline trimming cut 4 bases from V and 10 bases from J; bases unmatched to any gene: 7. The CDR3 spells CASSWGLGRPQYF. The DNA for the CDR3 is TGTGCCAGCAGCTGGGGACTAGGGAGGCCGCAGTATTTT.

The chain has TRBV13 and TRBJ2-4; D is unresolved. CDR1 and CDR2 from the germline V gene are PRHDT and FYEKMQ (reference sequence). Trimming took 1 base from V and 8 from J, leaving 9 bases between them. CDR3 size: 13 residues. The CDR3 DNA is TGTGCCAGCAGCTTAGCCCTCCCCGACATTCAGTACTTC. Its protein product is CASSLALPDIQYF.

CDR3 in amino acids: CASSYSRGRSAFF. CDR3 nucleotide sequence: TGTGCCAGCAGTTACTCCCGGGGACGGTCGGCTTTCTTT. This chain links TRBV6-5 with TRBJ1-1; weak D call: TRBD1 (5 bases). The V gene's germline CDR1 is MNHEY and CDR2 SVGAGI. Trimming stripped 0 bases from V and 11 bases from J, with 13 bases between. The CDR3 extends over 13 amino acids.

This clone was picked up a small number of times. V and J are TRBV7-8 and TRBJ2-5; no definite D call. Trimming pared 3 bases from V and 5 bases from J, leaving 10 bases between. Germline CDR1 reads SGHVS; CDR2 reads FQNEAQ. This CDR3 contains 13 residues. For the CDR3, the DNA is TGTGCCAGCAGCTTTACCCAATTGGAGACCCAGTACTTC. As protein: CASSFTQLETQYF.

This clone has only a few counts. V is TRBV7-9 and J is TRBJ2-1, with 8 bases fitting TRBD1. Germline assignment: CDR1 SEHNR and CDR2 FQNEAQ (reference sequence). This CDR3 has 16 residues. V shed 6 bases and J 5 bases; nucleotides not matched to a gene: 12. In nucleotides, the CDR3 is TGTGCCAGCAGATCTACCGTGGACAGGGAGAACAATGAGCAGTTCTTC. It yields the protein CASRSTVDRENNEQFF.

Concerning this clone: Different DNA sequences within this sample yield the same CDR3. This chain connects TRBV7-9 to TRBJ2-7, with 7 bases fitting TRBD1. The CDR3 contains 14 residues. Trimming removed 1 base from V and 3 bases from J; junction bases left unmatched: 3. The germline V gene encodes CDR1 SEHNR and CDR2 FQNEAQ (reference sequence). CDR3 region: CASSLGQGDYEQYF. The CDR3 DNA reads as TGTGCCAGCAGCTTAGGGCAGGGGGACTACGAGCAGTACTTC.

The chain couples TRBV4-2 to TRBJ2-7; 7 bases are a match to TRBD2. The germline CDR1 and CDR2 sequences are LGHNA and YNFKEQ. The CDR3 covers 14 residues. V gave up 3 bases and J gave up 0 bases; unmatched junction bases: 2. CDR3 loop: CASSQSSGSYEQYF. For the CDR3, the DNA is TGTGCCAGCAGCCAGTCTAGCGGCTCCTACGAGCAGTACTTC.

The rearrangement uses TRBV19 and TRBJ2-7, with TRBD2 matching 7 bases. In germline, CDR1 is LNHDA, CDR2 SQIVND (reference sequence). The CDR3 contains 13 residues. V lost 7 bases, J lost 3 bases, and 6 bases stayed unmatched. CDR3 protein: CASTASGLYEQYF. As DNA, the CDR3 is TGTGCCAGTACGGCTAGCGGACTCTACGAGCAGTACTTC.

This sequence joins TRBV7-2 and TRBJ2-5; 9 bases are shared with TRBD1. Germline-derived CDR1 and CDR2 are SGHTA and FQGNSA. After removal of 11 bases from V and 1 base from J, the junction contained 8 bases not matched to a gene. CDR3 length equals 14 residues. CDR3 protein: CALRKDRGQETQYF. The DNA of the CDR3 is TGTGCCCTTAGGAAGGACAGGGGCCAAGAGACCCAGTACTTC.

The chain uses TRBV18 and TRBJ2-1; D is possibly TRBD1 (5 bases). CDR1 is KGHSH and CDR2 is LQKENI in the germline V gene. The CDR3 runs to 12 residues. Trimming took off 3 bases at V and 7 bases at J, with 7 bases between the two ends. The CDR3 region is CASSPRENEQFF. The CDR3 bases are TGTGCCAGCTCACCCAGGGAAAATGAGCAGTTCTTC.

The chain has TRBV28 and TRBJ1-1, with no clear D. Germline V lookup: CDR1 MDHEN, CDR2 SYDVKM. The V gene lost 7 bases and the J gene lost 4 bases, with 10 bases spanning the gap. CDR3 length: 12 residues. The CDR3 here is CASTPGGTEAFF. The CDR3 bases are TGTGCCAGCACCCCGGGTGGCACTGAAGCTTTCTTT.

The table lists this clone with a few counts. The chain links TRBV13 to TRBJ1-3, with a possible D match to TRBD1 (6 bases). Deletions cut 6 bases from V and 4 bases from J, with 16 bases between. The germline CDR1 and CDR2 sequences are PRHDT and FYEKMQ (reference sequence). The CDR3 loop spans 15 amino acids. The CDR3 DNA follows: TGTGCCAGCAGACTAGGTGCAGGGGTAGGAAACACCATATATTTT. Translated, it gives CASRLGAGVGNTIYF.

In its sample, this clone was seen a few times. The gene calls are TRBV10-3 and TRBJ2-7; D assignment may be TRBD1 or TRBD2 (6 bases each). The germline V gene encodes CDR1 ENHRY and CDR2 SYGVKD. The CDR3 contains 13 residues. V lost 10 bases to trimming and J lost 5 bases, with 18 bases between them. CDR3 in DNA: TGTGCCACAATAAGTGGAGGGGGTAACGAGCAGTACTTC. Translating gives CATISGGGNEQYF.

The CDR3: CASRDDRRQETQYF. Written as DNA, the CDR3 is TGTGCCAGCAGGGATGATCGGAGACAAGAGACCCAGTACTTC. The chain carries TRBV6-1 and TRBJ2-5; no firm D call. Germline loops: CDR1 MNHNS, CDR2 SASEGT. The CDR3 sequence is 14 residues long. Deletions cut 6 bases from V and 2 bases from J, with 13 bases between.

V is TRBV27 and J is TRBJ2-1, with TRBD1 matching over 12 bases. V shed 5 bases, J shed 8 bases, and the junction held 13 bases outside the gene matches. Germline assignment: CDR1 MNHEY and CDR2 SMNVEV (reference sequence). The CDR3 runs 17 residues. CDR3 residues: CASSPNPGQGARDEQFF. CDR3 nucleotide sequence: TGTGCCAGCAGTCCGAACCCGGGACAGGGGGCAAGGGATGAGCAGTTCTTC.

This clone was counted only a few times. The rearrangement joins TRBV19 to TRBJ2-1, with TRBD2 as a possible D gene (6 bases). Between the trimmed V and J ends, which lost 7 bases and 4 bases, there was a span of 14 bases. This CDR3 has 14 amino acids. Germline values: CDR1 LNHDA, CDR2 SQIVND (reference sequence). The CDR3 sequence: CASNGGRPYNEQFF. CDR3 DNA sequence: TGTGCCAGTAATGGAGGGAGACCGTACAATGAGCAGTTCTTC.

The chain uses TRBV25-1 and TRBJ2-7; D may be TRBD1 (5 bases). Trimming pared 3 bases from V and 1 base from J, leaving 13 bases between. This CDR3 is built from 15 residues. CDR1 is MGHDK, CDR2 SYGVNS, per germline. The CDR3: CASSDPGSTSYEQYF. The DNA of the CDR3 is TGTGCCAGCAGTGACCCAGGGTCAACGTCCTACGAGCAGTACTTC.

The V and J genes are TRBV25-1 and TRBJ2-2, with a weak D call TRBD1 (6 bases). Germline lookup yields CDR1 MGHDK and CDR2 SYGVNS. CDR3 length: 15 amino acids. V was pared by 5 bases and J by 4 bases, with 14 bases between. The CDR3 sequence is CASSSLQGITGELFF. The CDR3 DNA reads as TGTGCCAGCAGTTCTTTGCAGGGGATCACCGGGGAGCTGTTTTTT.

This clone was seen a handful of times. The chain joins TRBV29-1 to TRBJ1-1; 8 nucleotides align to TRBD1. V was pared by 3 bases and J by 1 base, with 10 bases of the junction left unmatched. The germline V gene has CDR1 SQVTM and CDR2 ANQGSEA. The CDR3 spans 16 residues. CDR3 nucleotide sequence: TGCAGCGTTGATGTGGGCAGGGGGCACCAGAACACTGAAGCTTTCTTT. Translating it yields CSVDVGRGHQNTEAFF.

The genes are TRBV4-1 and TRBJ2-3, with D possibly TRBD2 on 5 matching bases. In germline, CDR1 is MGHRA, CDR2 YSYEKL. CDR3 size: 17 residues. V was pared by 2 bases and J by 6 bases, with 21 bases between. This CDR3 is CASSQQAVLLTVDTQYF. The CDR3 region has the DNA TGCGCCAGCAGCCAACAAGCGGTCCTTTTAACGGTGGATACGCAGTATTTT.